The 14 T cell receptor beta chains below come from one sample, sequenced in a study of cytomegalovirus exposure and HLA in healthy donors. Primers included in the PCR were 60 Vbeta and 13 Jbeta primers. Sequenced by immunoSEQ multiplex PCR; TCRdb stores in-frame clones only, minus some. The repertoire includes about 200,000 clones, 70% to 80% of them detected once, and approximately 0.39% sits in the top ten. Sample: PBMCs. The receptors derive from a male donor in good health and CMV-seropositive.

This rearrangement joins TRBV9 to TRBJ2-6; 8 bases fit TRBD1. The ends lost 3 bases at V and 1 base at J; junction bases unmatched: 9. This CDR3 has 18 residues. Germline V CDR1 and CDR2: SGDLS, YYNGEE. This chain's CDR3 is CASSEDRGSASGANVLTF. The CDR3 DNA is TGTGCCAGCAGCGAAGACAGGGGCTCCGCTTCTGGGGCCAACGTCCTGACTTTC.

Points on this clone: One end of the junction does not line up with germline, which may come from a read error. The genes are TRBV7-7 and TRBJ2-7, with D perhaps matching TRBD1 (6 bases). CDR1 and CDR2 from the germline V gene are SSHAT and FNYEAQ (reference sequence). This CDR3 spans 14 amino acids. The CDR3 reads CASSATGNSYEQYF. The CDR3 DNA reads TGTGCTAGCAGCGCAACAGGGAATTCCTACGAGCAGTACTTC.

Here the CDR3 reads CASSRLPRGTSYNSPLHF. The DNA of the CDR3 is TGTGCCAGCTCTCGCCTGCCCCGCGGAACCTCCTATAATTCACCCCTCCACTTT. The chain employs TRBV18 and TRBJ1-6; the D is unclear. CDR1 is KGHSH and CDR2 is LQKENI in the germline V gene. V was shortened by 6 bases and J by 0 bases, with 18 bases between the two germline ends. CDR3 length equals 18 residues.

The chain combines TRBV7-3 with TRBJ2-3; D perhaps matches TRBD1 (5 bases). The CDR3 runs to 12 residues. Germline CDR1 SGHTA, CDR2 FQGTGA. The V end was cut by 4 bases, the J end by 6 bases, with 8 bases between. Here the CDR3 reads CASSSKGDTQYF. For the CDR3, the DNA is TGTGCCAGCAGCTCGAAGGGGGATACGCAGTATTTT.

This clone has a handful of counts. V and J are TRBV4-3 and TRBJ2-1; 14 bases are shared with TRBD2. The length of the CDR3 is 19 residues. The V segment lost 4 bases and the J segment 7 bases; nucleotides outside the gene matches: 15. In germline, CDR1 is LGHNA, CDR2 YSLEER. In DNA form, the CDR3 reads TGCGCCAGCAGCCCTTCCCACAGACTAGCGGGAGGGGGGTTGAATGAGCAGTTCTTC. This encodes CASSPSHRLAGGGLNEQFF.

V gene TRBV29-1 combines with J gene TRBJ2-7; maybe TRBD2 (7 bases). Looked up from germline, CDR1 is SQVTM and CDR2 is ANQGSEA. V lost 3 bases to trimming and J lost 5 bases, with 14 bases between them. CDR3 length equals 13 residues. CDR3 nucleotide sequence: TGCAGCGTTGATGGGGGGGCGTTGAACGAGCAGTACTTC. Translating it yields CSVDGGALNEQYF.

This clone has more than one count but fewer than ten. This chain uses TRBV10-3 with TRBJ1-1; D is undetermined. The CDR3 spans 12 residues. Deletions cut 4 bases from V and 6 bases from J, with 9 bases between. The germline V gene has CDR1 ENHRY and CDR2 SYGVKD. CDR3 residues: CAISGVFPEAFF. In DNA form, the CDR3 reads TGTGCCATCAGTGGAGTGTTCCCTGAAGCTTTCTTT.

The rearrangement uses TRBV27 and TRBJ2-4, with 9 bases identical to TRBD2. Looked up from germline, CDR1 is MNHEY and CDR2 is SMNVEV (reference sequence). The CDR3 spans 15 residues. Losses at the gene ends were 6 bases for V and 3 bases for J; bases not matched to a gene: 6. The CDR3 loop reads CASSPLAGVKNIQYF. The CDR3 DNA follows: TGTGCCAGCAGCCCACTAGCGGGCGTCAAAAACATTCAGTACTTC.

Here the CDR3 DNA reads TGTGCCAGCACCCCCCCGGACAGGTCCTACGAGCAGTACTTC. Protein product: CASTPPDRSYEQYF. The V and J genes are TRBV28 and TRBJ2-5; TRBD1 aligns across 7 bases. The end of the DNA is better explained by TRBJ2-7, so the J call may be wrong. Germline CDR1 MDHEN, CDR2 SYDVKM. CDR3 length: 14 residues.

This sequence joins TRBV7-3 and TRBJ1-5; D call uncertain. Germline CDR1 is SGHTA and CDR2 is FQGTGA. The CDR3 runs 13 residues. Trimming took 5 bases from V and 4 from J, leaving 9 bases between them. DNA of the CDR3: TGTGCCAGCAGCCCCGGGATGAATCAGCCCCAGCATTTT. This translates into CASSPGMNQPQHF.

The rearrangement joins TRBV9 to TRBJ2-2, with a tentative D call TRBD2 (6 bases). The CDR3 loop spans 14 amino acids. V dropped 4 bases and J dropped 5 bases, with 12 bases sitting between them. The germline V gene encodes CDR1 SGDLS and CDR2 YYNGEE. This chain's CDR3 is CASSRGSGTGELFF. As DNA, the CDR3 is TGTGCCAGCAGCCGGGGGAGCGGGACCGGGGAGCTGTTTTTT.

The chain combines TRBV2 with TRBJ2-1, with 7 bases matching TRBD2. The V segment lost 8 bases and the J segment 10 bases; nucleotides outside the gene matches: 14. CDR1 is SNHLY and CDR2 is FYNNEI in the germline V gene. The CDR3 is 14 amino acids. The DNA for the CDR3 is TGTGCCAGCTCCCGGGGGGAAGGGGTTAGCGAGCAGTTCTTC. Its protein is CASSRGEGVSEQFF.

This chain links TRBV9 with TRBJ2-1, with D perhaps matching TRBD2 (6 bases). In germline, CDR1 is SGDLS, CDR2 YYNGEE. The CDR3 spans 15 residues. V was clipped by 7 bases and J by 2 bases, with 16 bases between them. DNA of the CDR3: TGTGCCAGCGCTAGGGGCGGAGGGGCCTACAATGAGCAGTTCTTC. Residues: CASARGGGAYNEQFF.

The chain carries TRBV6-1 and TRBJ2-1, with D possibly matching TRBD2 (6 bases). The germline gives CDR1 MNHNS, CDR2 SASEGT. The CDR3 contains 15 residues. The V end was cut by 4 bases, the J end by 6 bases, with 16 bases between. DNA of the CDR3: TGTGCCAGCAGTGGCCGGGACGGGGGTCTCAATGAGCAGTTCTTC. This translates into CASSGRDGGLNEQFF.